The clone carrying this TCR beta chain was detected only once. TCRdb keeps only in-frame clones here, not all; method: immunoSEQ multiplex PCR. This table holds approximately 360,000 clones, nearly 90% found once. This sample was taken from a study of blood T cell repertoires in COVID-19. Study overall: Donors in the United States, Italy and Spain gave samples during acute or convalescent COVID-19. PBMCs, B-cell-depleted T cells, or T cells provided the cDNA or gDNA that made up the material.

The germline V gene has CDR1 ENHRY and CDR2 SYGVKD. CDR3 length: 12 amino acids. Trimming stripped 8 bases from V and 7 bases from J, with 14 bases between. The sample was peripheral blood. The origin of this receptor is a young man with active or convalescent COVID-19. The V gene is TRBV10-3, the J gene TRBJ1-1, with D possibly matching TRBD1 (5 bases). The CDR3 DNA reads TGTGCCATCGGGGCAGGCAGGCTTGAAGCTTTCTTT. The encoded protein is CAIGAGRLEAFF.